In its sample, the clone carrying this TCR beta chain was seen a few times. CDR1 is SEHNR and CDR2 is FQNEAQ in the germline V gene (reference sequence). The CDR3 consists of 16 residues. Trimming left V 5 bases short and J 8 bases short, with 21 bases between. This entry belongs to a study of T cells in Graves' hyperthyroidism and ophthalmopathy. What was amplified from RNA transcripts were TCR beta CDR3 regions. When the TCR CDR3 underwent first-round RT-PCR, the HTBI primer set was used. One entry per CDR3 protein results from TCRdb running MiXCR on the multiplex PCR reads. The repertoire consists of some 350,000 distinct CDR3 sequences, with roughly 13% occurring once and the leading ten covering approximately 35%.

The TCR was taken from a woman between 40 and 50 years old with Graves' ophthalmopathy. The chain recombines TRBV7-9 with TRBJ1-4, with TRBD1 as a possible D gene (5 bases). The sample consisted of blood. CDR3 loop: CASSRSFGSEGEKLFF. CDR3 in DNA: TGTGCCAGCAGCCGTTCTTTCGGGTCGGAGGGGGAAAAACTGTTTTTT.